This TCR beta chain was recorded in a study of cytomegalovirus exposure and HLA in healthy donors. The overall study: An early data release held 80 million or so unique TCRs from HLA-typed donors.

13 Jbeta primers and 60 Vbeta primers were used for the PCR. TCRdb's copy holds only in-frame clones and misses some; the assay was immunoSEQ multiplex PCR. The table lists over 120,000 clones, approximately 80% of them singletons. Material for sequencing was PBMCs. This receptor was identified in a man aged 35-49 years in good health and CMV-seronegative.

This CDR3 is CASRQGWYEQYF. The CDR3 DNA is TGTGCCAGCAGACAGGGATGGTACGAGCAGTACTTC. This chain joins TRBV6-1 and TRBJ2-5; tentatively, D is TRBD1 (6 bases). The J call may be incorrect, as the DNA end agrees better with TRBJ2-7. CDR1 and CDR2 (germline): MNHNS, SASEGT. The CDR3 length is 12 residues.